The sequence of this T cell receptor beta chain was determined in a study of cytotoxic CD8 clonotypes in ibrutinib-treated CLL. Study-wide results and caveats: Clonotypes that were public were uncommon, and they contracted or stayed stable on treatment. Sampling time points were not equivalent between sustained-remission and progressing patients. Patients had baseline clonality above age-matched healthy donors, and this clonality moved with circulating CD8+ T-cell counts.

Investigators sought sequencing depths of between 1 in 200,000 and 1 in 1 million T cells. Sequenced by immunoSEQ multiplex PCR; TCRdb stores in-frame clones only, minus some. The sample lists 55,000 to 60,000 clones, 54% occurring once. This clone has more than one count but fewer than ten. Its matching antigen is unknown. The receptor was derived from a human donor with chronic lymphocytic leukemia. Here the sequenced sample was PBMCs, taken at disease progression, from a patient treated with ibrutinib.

The CDR3 region has the DNA TGTGCCAGCAGGGAGGACAGCGAGCAGTACTTC. It translates to CASREDSEQYF. The rearrangement links TRBV2 to TRBJ2-7, with a weak D call TRBD1 (6 bases). Trimming took off 6 bases at V and 6 bases at J, with 9 bases between the two ends. Germline V lookup: CDR1 SNHLY, CDR2 FYNNEI. The CDR3 is made up of 11 amino acids.